This is a list of T cell receptor beta chains from one sample in a study of T-cell reconstitution after alpha-beta-depleted transplantation in children. One entry per CDR3 protein, called by TCRdb with MiXCR from the PCR reads. The profile covers almost 600,000 distinct CDR3 sequences, with 20% to 30% appearing a single time and approximately 33% taken by the ten largest. The sample consisted of PBMCs, taken before TCRalphabeta/CD19-depleted stem cell transplant. These receptors originate from a boy in the first two years of life with Wiskott-Aldrich syndrome, due to receive a stem cell transplant. CDR3s include the opening cysteine and the closing phenylalanine or tryptophan. The order of the fields is clone size, J gene, D gene, V gene, CDR3 DNA, CDR3 protein. The D gene is left open where the match is weak. Expanded clones are given a class, and other clones once, few, many or no size at all.

few | TRBJ2-2 | TRBD2 | TRBV5-1 | TGCGCCAGCAGCGGGACTAGCGGGATTTACGGGGAGCTGTTTTTT | CASSGTSGIYGELFF
few | TRBJ1-2 | - | TRBV5-1 | TGCGCCAGCAGCTCCTACTTCTATGGCTACACCTTC | CASSSYFYGYTF
- | TRBJ1-1 | - | TRBV20-1 | TGCAGTGCTAGAGATCCCACGCGGGGCAACACTGAAGCTTTCTTT | CSARDPTRGNTEAFF
few | TRBJ2-1 | TRBD2 | TRBV28 | TGTGCCAGCACCCCGGGACTAGGATTGGGTGAGCAGTTCTTC | CASTPGLGLGEQFF
- | TRBJ2-7 | - | TRBV4-1 | TGCGCCAGCAGCTCAGGACAGCCTAATTCCTACGAGCAGTACTTC | CASSSGQPNSYEQYF
- | TRBJ1-2 | - | TRBV12-3/TRBV12-4 | TGTGCCAGCAGTTTAGGAGCCAGTGGGGGACCCAACTATGGCTACACCTTC | CASSLGASGGPNYGYTF
few | TRBJ1-4 | TRBD1 | TRBV20-1 | TGCAGTGCTTCAGGGGGCGAAGGTATTAATGAAAAACTGTTTTTT | CSASGGEGINEKLFF
few | TRBJ2-1 | TRBD2 | TRBV5-6 | TGTGCCAGCAGCTTTCGACTAGCGGCTGACAATGAGCAGTTCTTC | CASSFRLAADNEQFF
few | TRBJ1-4 | - | TRBV7-2 | TGTGCCAGCAGCCCCGGGCTGAATGAAAAACTGTTTTTT | CASSPGLNEKLFF
- | TRBJ2-1 | - | TRBV7-2 | TGTGCCAGCAGCTTAGAGCGGGTAAACAATGAGCAGTTCTTC | CASSLERVNNEQFF
few | TRBJ2-3 | - | TRBV5-1 | TGCGCCAGCAGCAGGGGGGTGTACGGCGGCACAGATACGCAGTATTTT | CASSRGVYGGTDTQYF
few | TRBJ2-6 | - | TRBV5-1 | TGCGCCAGCAGCCTGCGGGCCTCTGGGGCCAACGTCCTGACTTTC | CASSLRASGANVLTF
- | TRBJ1-5 | - | TRBV12-3/TRBV12-4 | TGTGCCAGCAGTTTTAGAGGGAACGGTCCCCAGCATTTT | CASSFRGNGPQHF
- | TRBJ2-1 | - | TRBV20-1 | TGCAGACTAGGACGGGACGAGCAGTTCTTC | CRLGRDEQFF
- | TRBJ1-2 | TRBD1 | TRBV7-2 | TGTGCCAGCAGCCAAATCGGGACAGGGCTCATGGGCTACACCTTC | CASSQIGTGLMGYTF
few | TRBJ2-5 | TRBD2 | TRBV7-9 | TGTGCCAGCAGCTCGACGACTAGCGGGGGGAAAGAGACCCAGTACTTC | CASSSTTSGGKETQYF
- | TRBJ2-7 | - | TRBV5-1 | TGCGCCAGCAGCGCTGACTACGCCCGGAACGAGCAGTACTTC | CASSADYARNEQYF
few | TRBJ2-7 | TRBD1 | TRBV5-1 | TGCGCCAGCAGCTTTGGGACAGGGATTTCGTACGAGCAGTACTTC | CASSFGTGISYEQYF
- | TRBJ1-4 | - | TRBV5-5 | TGTGCCAGCAGCTCCCCGGTTGGTGTTGAAAAACTGTTTTTT | CASSSPVGVEKLFF
few | TRBJ2-1 | TRBD2 | TRBV19 | TGTGCCAGTAGTATAGGGACTAGCGGGATGAATGAGCAGTTCTTC | CASSIGTSGMNEQFF
- | TRBJ1-2 | TRBD1 | TRBV7-9 | TGTGCCAGCAGCCTTTGGACAGGTGATGGCTACACCTTC | CASSLWTGDGYTF
- | TRBJ2-5 | - | TRBV5-1 | TGCGCCAGCAGCTCGCAGGACGGGGAGACCCAGTACTTC | CASSSQDGETQYF
- | TRBJ1-6 | - | TRBV7-2 | TGTGCCAGCAGCTTATCCCAGGAGGGCTCACCCCTCCACTTT | CASSLSQEGSPLHF
- | TRBJ2-1 | TRBD2 | TRBV7-3 | TGTGCCAGCAGCATGTGGACTAGCGGGAGCTCGAGAGGACCCAATGAGCAGTTCTTC | CASSMWTSGSSRGPNEQFF
- | TRBJ2-7 | TRBD2 | TRBV20-1 | TGCAGTGCTAGAGATCGACTAGCGGGAGGATTCTACGAGCAGTACTTC | CSARDRLAGGFYEQYF
- | TRBJ1-1 | TRBD1 | TRBV28 | TGTGCCAGCAGTAACGCAGGGGGCCAGAACACTGAAGCTTTCTTT | CASSNAGGQNTEAFF
few | TRBJ2-2 | - | TRBV12-3/TRBV12-4 | TGTGCCAGCAGTTTCTTCGGGGGGGAGCTGTTTTTT | CASSFFGGELFF
- | TRBJ2-1 | TRBD2 | TRBV5-1 | TGCGCCAGCAGCCGAAATCCCCCGGGACTAGCTTCCAATGAGCAGTTCTTC | CASSRNPPGLASNEQFF
- | TRBJ2-1 | - | TRBV20-1 | TGCAGTGCTAGGACTGACTCCTACAATGAGCAGTTCTTC | CSARTDSYNEQFF
- | TRBJ2-7 | TRBD1 | TRBV5-1 | TGCGCCAGCAGCTTGGGAGGGGGCCCCTTCTACGAGCAGTACTTC | CASSLGGGPFYEQYF
- | TRBJ2-3 | TRBD2 | TRBV4-2 | TGTGCCAGCAGCCCCTCGGCAGCGGGAGGCCCGCGTAGCACAGATACGCAGTATTTT | CASSPSAAGGPRSTDTQYF
- | TRBJ1-2 | - | TRBV20-1 | TGCAGTGCTAGCCCCCTTCCAGGCCATGGCTACACCTTC | CSASPLPGHGYTF
few | TRBJ2-1 | TRBD1 | TRBV7-9 | TGTGCCAGCAGCTTAACGGGGACAGGGGTTTTTTACAATGAGCAGTTCTTC | CASSLTGTGVFYNEQFF